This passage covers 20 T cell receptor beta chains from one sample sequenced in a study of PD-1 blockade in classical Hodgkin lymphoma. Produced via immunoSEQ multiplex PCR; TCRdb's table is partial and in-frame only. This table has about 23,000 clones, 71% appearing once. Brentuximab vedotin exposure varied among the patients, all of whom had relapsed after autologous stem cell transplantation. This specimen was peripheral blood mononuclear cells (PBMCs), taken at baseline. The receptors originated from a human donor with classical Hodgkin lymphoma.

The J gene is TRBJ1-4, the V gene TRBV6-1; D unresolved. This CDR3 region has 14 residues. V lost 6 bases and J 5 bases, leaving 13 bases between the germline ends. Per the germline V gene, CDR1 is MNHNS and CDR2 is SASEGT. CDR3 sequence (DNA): TGTGCCAGCAGCTACAGCTGGGCCAATGAAAAACTGTTTTTT. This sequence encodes CASSYSWANEKLFF.

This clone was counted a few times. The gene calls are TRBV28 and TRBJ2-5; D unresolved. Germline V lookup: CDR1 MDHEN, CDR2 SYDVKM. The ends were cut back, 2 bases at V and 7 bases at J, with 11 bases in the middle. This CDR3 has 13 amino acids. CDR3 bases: TGTGCCAGCAGTTTACAAGACACGGGGACCCAGTACTTC. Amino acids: CASSLQDTGTQYF.

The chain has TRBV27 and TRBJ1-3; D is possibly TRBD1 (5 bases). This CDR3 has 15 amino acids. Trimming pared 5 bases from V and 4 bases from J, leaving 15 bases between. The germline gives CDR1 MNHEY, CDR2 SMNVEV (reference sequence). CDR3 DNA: TGTGCCAGCAGTACTTCCGACAGCCGCGGAAACACCATATATTTT. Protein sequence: CASSTSDSRGNTIYF.

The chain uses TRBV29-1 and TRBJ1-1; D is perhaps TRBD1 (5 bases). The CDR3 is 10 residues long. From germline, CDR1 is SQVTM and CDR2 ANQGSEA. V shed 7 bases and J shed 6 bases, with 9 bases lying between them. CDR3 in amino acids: CSAKGPEAFF. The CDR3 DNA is TGCAGCGCCAAGGGGCCTGAAGCTTTCTTT. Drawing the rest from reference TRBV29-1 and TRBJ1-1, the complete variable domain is SAVISQKPSRDICQRGTSLTIQCQVDSQVTMMFWYRQQPGQSLTLIATANQGSEATYESGFVIDKFPISRPNLTFSTLTVSNMSPEDSSIYLCSAKGPEAFFGQGTRLTVV.

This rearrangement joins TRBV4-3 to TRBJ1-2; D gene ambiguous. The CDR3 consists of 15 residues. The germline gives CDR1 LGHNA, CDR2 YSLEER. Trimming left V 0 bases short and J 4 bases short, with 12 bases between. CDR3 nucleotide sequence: TGCGCCAGCAGCCAAGATGCCTTTCGGACCTATGGCTACACCTTC. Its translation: CASSQDAFRTYGYTF.

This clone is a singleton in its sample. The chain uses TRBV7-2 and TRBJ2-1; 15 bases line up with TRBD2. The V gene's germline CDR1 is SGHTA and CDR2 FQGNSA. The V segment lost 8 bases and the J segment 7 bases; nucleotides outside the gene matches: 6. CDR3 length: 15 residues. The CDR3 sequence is CASSRTSGGANEQFF. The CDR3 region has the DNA TGTGCCAGCTCGCGGACTAGCGGGGGGGCGAATGAGCAGTTCTTC.

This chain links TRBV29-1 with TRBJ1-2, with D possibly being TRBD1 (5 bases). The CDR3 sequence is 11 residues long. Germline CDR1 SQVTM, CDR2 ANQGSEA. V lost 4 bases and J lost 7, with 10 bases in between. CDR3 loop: CSVGQGAGYTF. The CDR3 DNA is TGCAGCGTTGGCCAGGGTGCTGGCTACACCTTC.

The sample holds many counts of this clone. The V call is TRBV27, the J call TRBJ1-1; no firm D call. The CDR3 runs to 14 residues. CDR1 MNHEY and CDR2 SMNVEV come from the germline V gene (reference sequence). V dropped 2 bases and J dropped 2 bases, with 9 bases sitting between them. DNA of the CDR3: TGTGCCAGCAGTTTAAGGGCGGCTAACACTGAAGCTTTCTTT. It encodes CASSLRAANTEAFF.

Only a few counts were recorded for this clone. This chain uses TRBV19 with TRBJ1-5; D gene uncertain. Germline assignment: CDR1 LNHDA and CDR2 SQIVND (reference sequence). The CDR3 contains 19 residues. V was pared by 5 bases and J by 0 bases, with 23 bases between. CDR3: CASSSRSPGGDYSNQPQHF. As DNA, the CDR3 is TGTGCCAGTAGTTCCAGATCCCCTGGAGGAGACTATAGCAATCAGCCCCAGCATTTT. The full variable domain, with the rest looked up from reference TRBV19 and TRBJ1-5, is DGGITQSPKYLFRKEGQNVTLSCEQNLNHDAMYWYRQDPGQGLRLIYYSQIVNDFQKGDIAEGYSVSREKKESFPLTVTSAQKNPTAFYLCASSSRSPGGDYSNQPQHFGDGTRLSIL.

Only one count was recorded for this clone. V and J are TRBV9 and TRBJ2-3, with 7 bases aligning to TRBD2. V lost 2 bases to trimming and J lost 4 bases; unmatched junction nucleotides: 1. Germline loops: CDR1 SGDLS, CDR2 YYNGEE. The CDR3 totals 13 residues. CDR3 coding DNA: TGTGCCAGCAGCGTGGGAGGGCCAGATACGCAGTATTTT. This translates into CASSVGGPDTQYF.

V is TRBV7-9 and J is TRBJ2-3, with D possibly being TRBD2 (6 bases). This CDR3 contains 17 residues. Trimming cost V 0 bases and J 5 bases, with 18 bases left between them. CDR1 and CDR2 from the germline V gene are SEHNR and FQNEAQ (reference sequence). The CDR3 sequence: CASSLALGGVGGDTQYF. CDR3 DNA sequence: TGTGCCAGCAGCTTAGCGCTCGGCGGGGTGGGAGGAGATACGCAGTATTTT.

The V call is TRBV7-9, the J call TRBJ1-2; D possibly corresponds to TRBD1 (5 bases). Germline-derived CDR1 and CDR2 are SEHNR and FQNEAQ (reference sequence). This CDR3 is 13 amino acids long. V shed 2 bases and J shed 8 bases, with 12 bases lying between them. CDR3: CASSLRQGLGYTF. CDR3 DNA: TGTGCCAGCAGCTTAAGGCAGGGCTTGGGCTACACCTTC.

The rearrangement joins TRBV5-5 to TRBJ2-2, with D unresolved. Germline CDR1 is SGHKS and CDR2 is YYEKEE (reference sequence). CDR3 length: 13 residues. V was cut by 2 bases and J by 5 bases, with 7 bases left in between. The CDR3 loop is CASSLTETGELFF. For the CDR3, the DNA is TGTGCCAGCAGCTTAACAGAGACCGGGGAGCTGTTTTTT.

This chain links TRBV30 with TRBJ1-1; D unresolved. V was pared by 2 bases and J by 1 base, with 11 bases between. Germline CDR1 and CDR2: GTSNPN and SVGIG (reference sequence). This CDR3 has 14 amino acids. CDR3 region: CAWSFGRGNTEAFF. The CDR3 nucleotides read TGTGCCTGGAGTTTCGGACGAGGGAACACTGAAGCTTTCTTT.

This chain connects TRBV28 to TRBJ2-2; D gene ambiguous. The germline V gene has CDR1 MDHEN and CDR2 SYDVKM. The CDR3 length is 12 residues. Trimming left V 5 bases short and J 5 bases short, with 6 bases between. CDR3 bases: TGTGCCAGCAGTGAGGTGACCGGGGAGCTGTTTTTT. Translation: CASSEVTGELFF.

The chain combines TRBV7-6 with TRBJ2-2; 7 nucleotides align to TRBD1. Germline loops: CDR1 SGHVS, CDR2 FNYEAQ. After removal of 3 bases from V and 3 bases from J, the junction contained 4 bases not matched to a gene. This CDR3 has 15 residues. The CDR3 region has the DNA TGTGCCAGCAGCTTGGAAGACAGGGACACCGGGGAGCTGTTTTTT. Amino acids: CASSLEDRDTGELFF.

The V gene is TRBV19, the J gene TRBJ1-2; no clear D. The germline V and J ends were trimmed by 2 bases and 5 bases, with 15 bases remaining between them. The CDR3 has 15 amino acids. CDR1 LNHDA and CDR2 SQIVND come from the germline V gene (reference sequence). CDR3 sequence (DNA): TGTGCCAGTAGTATAATGACGGCCAGGACTTATGGCTACACCTTC. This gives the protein CASSIMTARTYGYTF.

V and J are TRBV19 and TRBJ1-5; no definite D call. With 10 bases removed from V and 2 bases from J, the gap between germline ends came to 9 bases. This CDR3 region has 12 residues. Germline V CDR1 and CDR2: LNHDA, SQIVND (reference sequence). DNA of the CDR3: TGTGCCACAAGGTCCGGCAATCAGCCCCAGCATTTT. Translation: CATRSGNQPQHF.

Here the CDR3 reads CASSQDWSGANTEAFF. CDR3 nucleotides: TGTGCCAGCAGCCAAGATTGGTCAGGCGCGAACACTGAAGCTTTCTTT. The J gene is TRBJ1-1, the V gene TRBV4-2; D not certain. Germline CDR1 and CDR2: LGHNA and YNFKEQ. The germline V and J ends were trimmed by 0 bases and 1 base, with 12 bases remaining between them. This CDR3 spans 16 amino acids.

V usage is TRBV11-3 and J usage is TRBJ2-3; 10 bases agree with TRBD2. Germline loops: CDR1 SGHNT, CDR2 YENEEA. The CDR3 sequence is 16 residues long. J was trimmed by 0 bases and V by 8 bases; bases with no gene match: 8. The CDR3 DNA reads TGTGCCAGCTCCGTTATAGCGGGGGGTAGCACAGATACGCAGTATTTT. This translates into CASSVIAGGSTDTQYF.